Listed below are T cell receptor beta chains from one sample, sequenced in a study of cytotoxic CD8 clonotypes in ibrutinib-treated CLL. Repertoires were generated with immunoSEQ multiplex PCR, while TCRdb's copy carries only in-frame clones and drops some. Found here are roughly 12,000 clones, about four fifths of them singletons; the top ten hold more than 20%. The input for sequencing was PBMCs, taken at disease progression, from a patient treated with ibrutinib. The source is a human donor with chronic lymphocytic leukemia. CDR3s include the opening cysteine and the closing phenylalanine or tryptophan. A D gene is named only where the DNA matches it firmly. Part of the rows lack a size; the others show once, few, many or a class for expanded clones.

j_call v_call clone_size d_call cdr3_aa cdr3_nt
TRBJ1-1 TRBV6-5 few - CASSQLGVTEAFF TGTGCCAGCAGTCAACTAGGGGTTACAGAAGCTTTCTTT
TRBJ1-2 TRBV5-6 - - CASSLGPRDGIFAF TGTGCCAGCAGCTTGGGGCCGAGGGACGGTATTTTCGCCTTC
TRBJ1-2 TRBV19 few - CASSMRALYGYTF TGTGCCAGTAGTATGAGGGCCCTTTATGGCTACACCTTC
TRBJ2-1 TRBV29-1 once - CSVVGNYNEQFF TGCAGCGTTGTCGGGAACTACAATGAGCAGTTCTTC
TRBJ2-3 TRBV5-4 - TRBD2 CASSQRREASTDTQYF TGTGCCAGCAGCCAACGGCGGGAGGCTAGCACAGATACGCAGTATTTT
TRBJ2-4 TRBV11-3 few TRBD2 CASSFEREGRGLAKNIQYF TGTGCCAGCAGCTTCGAGCGGGAGGGCCGGGGGTTGGCCAAAAACATTCAGTACTTC
TRBJ2-5 TRBV27 once TRBD2 CASGLARAGEETQYF TGTGCCAGCGGACTAGCGAGAGCGGGAGAAGAGACCCAGTACTTC
TRBJ2-3 TRBV19 - TRBD1 CASSISGTGTQSTDTQYF TGTGCCAGTAGTATTAGTGGGACAGGGACCCAGAGCACAGATACGCAGTATTTT
TRBJ1-1 TRBV28 - - CASSSAYFAFF TGTGCCAGCAGTTCAGCATATTTCGCTTTCTTT
TRBJ1-1 TRBV19 few - CASSTQGKNTEAFF TGTGCCAGTAGTACCCAGGGGAAGAACACTGAAGCTTTCTTT
TRBJ2-5 TRBV7-9 - - CASRAEGETQYF TGTGCCAGCAGAGCCGAGGGAGAGACCCAGTACTTC
TRBJ2-7 TRBV30 - - CAWSIDGTGLEQYF TGTGCCTGGAGTATCGACGGGACGGGACTCGAGCAGTACTTC
TRBJ2-3 TRBV18 - - CASSPRSGTDTQYF TGTGCCAGCTCACCTAGGTCCGGGACAGATACGCAGTATTTT
TRBJ2-7 TRBV21-1 - - CASSTGRPYEQYF TGTGCCAGCAGCACCGGACGGCCCTACGAGCAGTACTTC
TRBJ2-1 TRBV5-1 - - CASSFFSDNEQFF TGCGCCAGCAGCTTCTTCAGCGACAATGAGCAGTTCTTC
TRBJ1-2 TRBV5-4 once TRBD1 CASSLGLQGDYGYTF TGTGCCAGCAGTCTCGGGTTACAGGGGGACTATGGCTACACCTTC
TRBJ2-7 TRBV2 - TRBD2 CARQLAGSYEQYF TGTGCCAGGCAACTAGCGGGTTCCTACGAGCAGTACTTC
TRBJ2-5 TRBV30 - - CAWRKMTAQETQYF TGTGCCTGGAGGAAAATGACGGCCCAAGAGACCCAGTACTTC
TRBJ2-1 TRBV6-5 - - CASSYGTGINNEQFF TGTGCCAGCAGTTACGGTACCGGGATCAACAATGAGCAGTTCTTC
TRBJ2-5 TRBV29-1 - TRBD1 CSVHRGQETQYF TGCAGCGTTCACAGGGGGCAAGAGACCCAGTACTTC
TRBJ1-1 TRBV12-5 - - CASVIGGGSEAFF TGTGCTAGTGTCATAGGGGGAGGGTCTGAAGCTTTCTTT
TRBJ1-5 TRBV4-1 - - CASSHSGMGNQPQHF TGCGCCAGCAGCCATTCGGGGATGGGCAATCAGCCCCAGCATTTT
TRBJ1-5 TRBV19 - - CASSMNSNQPQHF TGTGCCAGTAGTATGAATAGCAATCAGCCCCAGCATTTT
TRBJ2-5 TRBV7-3 - TRBD2 CASSQAGGQETQYF TGTGCCAGCAGCCAAGCGGGAGGGCAAGAGACCCAGTACTTC
TRBJ2-7 TRBV7-3 - TRBD1 CASSPGQGTYEQYF TGTGCCAGCAGCCCGGGACAGGGGACCTACGAGCAGTACTTC
TRBJ2-2 TRBV6-4 once TRBD2 CASSEEASGSLGELFF TGTGCCAGCAGTGAGGAGGCTAGCGGGAGTCTCGGGGAGCTGTTTTTT
TRBJ2-3 TRBV28 - - CASSFRDTQYF TGTGCCAGCAGTTTCAGGGATACGCAGTATTTT
TRBJ1-3 TRBV29-1 few - CSVAGLNSGNTIYF TGCAGCGTCGCGGGACTGAACTCTGGAAACACCATATATTTT
TRBJ2-5 TRBV7-9 - TRBD2 CASRPLAGGPRETQYF TGTGCCAGCAGGCCACTAGCGGGAGGGCCTAGAGAGACCCAGTACTTC
TRBJ2-1 TRBV7-3 - TRBD2 CASSPWGTSGQFF TGTGCCAGCAGCCCATGGGGGACTAGCGGGCAGTTCTTC
TRBJ1-2 TRBV19 - - CASSSRDSIGGYTF TGTGCCAGTAGCTCCCGGGACTCTATAGGAGGCTACACCTTC
TRBJ1-3 TRBV6-4 once - CASSETAGNTIYF TGTGCCAGCAGTGAAACAGCTGGAAACACCATATATTTT
TRBJ2-5 TRBV27 - - CASSRDTQETQYF TGTGCCAGCAGTAGGGACACGCAAGAGACCCAGTACTTC
TRBJ1-3 TRBV5-1 - - CASSQEGATIYF TGCGCCAGCAGCCAGGAGGGAGCCACCATATATTTT
TRBJ2-7 TRBV6-1 - TRBD2 CASSEAGSGRWEQYF TGTGCCAGTAGCGAGGCCGGTAGCGGGAGGTGGGAGCAGTACTTC
TRBJ2-7 TRBV11-2 - TRBD2 CASSPSGSGYEQYF TGTGCCAGCAGCCCAAGCGGGAGCGGTTACGAGCAGTACTTC
TRBJ1-2 TRBV6-1 - - CASGRQVYGYTF TGTGCCAGCGGGAGGCAGGTCTATGGCTACACCTTC
TRBJ2-7 TRBV18 - - CAKNQDSYEQYF TGTGCCAAAAACCAAGACAGTTACGAGCAGTACTTC
TRBJ2-3 TRBV11-3 - - CASSLEGDTQYF TGTGCCAGCAGCTTAGAGGGAGATACGCAGTATTTT
TRBJ2-4 TRBV18 - - CASMMGAAEGIQYF TGTGCCAGCATGATGGGGGCCGCCGAGGGCATTCAGTACTTC
TRBJ2-2 TRBV18 - - CASSPWQGHTGELFF TGTGCCAGCTCACCCTGGCAGGGGCATACCGGGGAGCTGTTTTTT
TRBJ2-1 TRBV28 medium-sized - CASSRSTVLLSSYNEQFF TGTGCCAGCAGCAGATCGACAGTCTTATTAAGCTCCTACAATGAGCAGTTCTTC
TRBJ2-7 TRBV19 large - CASRDFLSDEQYF TGTGCCAGTCGAGACTTTTTATCGGACGAGCAGTACTTC
TRBJ2-1 TRBV28 - TRBD2 CASSSLRLALYNEQFF TGTGCCAGCAGTTCGCTTCGACTAGCGCTCTACAATGAGCAGTTCTTC
TRBJ1-1 TRBV6-5 - - CASSYDTIEPLGAFF TGTGCCAGCAGTTATGATACAATCGAACCACTGGGGGCTTTCTTT
TRBJ1-5 TRBV4-2 few - CASSSDRRSNQPQHF TGTGCCAGCAGCTCCGACAGGCGGAGCAATCAGCCCCAGCATTTT
TRBJ2-1 TRBV6-5 - TRBD2 CASSYGTSSYNEQFF TGTGCCAGCAGTTACGGGACTAGCTCTTACAATGAGCAGTTCTTC
TRBJ2-5 TRBV2 medium-sized - CASSEALRKETQYF TGTGCCAGCAGTGAAGCGCTTCGTAAGGAGACCCAGTACTTC
TRBJ2-7 TRBV6-6 - - CASRPTVAYEQYF TGTGCCAGCAGACCGACGGTCGCCTACGAGCAGTACTTC
TRBJ2-7 TRBV5-1 once TRBD2 CASSPRLAGGIYEQYF TGCGCCAGCAGCCCTAGACTAGCGGGAGGTATCTACGAGCAGTACTTC